This T cell receptor beta chain was captured by sequencing in a study of blood T cell repertoires in COVID-19. Data came from immunoSEQ multiplex PCR; TCRdb stores just in-frame clones and leaves some out. The table lists 9,500 to 15,000 clones, roughly two thirds of them singletons. From germline, CDR1 is SGHTA and CDR2 FQGNSA. Trimming cost V 5 bases and J 5 bases, with 12 bases left between them. CDR3 size: 13 residues. The sequence came from a human donor in a cohort sampled during active COVID-19. Source material: peripheral blood. J is TRBJ2-5 and V is TRBV7-2; D may be TRBD2 (6 bases). The CDR3 nucleotides are TGTGCCAGCAGCCCCGGGACTGGGGAGACCCAGTACTTC. It translates to CASSPGTGETQYF.